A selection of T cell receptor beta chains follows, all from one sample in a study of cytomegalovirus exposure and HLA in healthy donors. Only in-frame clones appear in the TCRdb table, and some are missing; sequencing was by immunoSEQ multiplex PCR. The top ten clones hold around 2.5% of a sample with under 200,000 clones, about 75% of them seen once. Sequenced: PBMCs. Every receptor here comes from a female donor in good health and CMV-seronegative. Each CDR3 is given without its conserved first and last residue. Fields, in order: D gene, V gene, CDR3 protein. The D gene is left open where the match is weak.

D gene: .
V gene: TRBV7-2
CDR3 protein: ASSPWSSYNSPLH

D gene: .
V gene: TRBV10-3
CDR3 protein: AISESELHTEAF

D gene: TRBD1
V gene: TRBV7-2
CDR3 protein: ASSPPGTGSNTGELF

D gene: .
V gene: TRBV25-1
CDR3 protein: ASSVTGGWKETQY

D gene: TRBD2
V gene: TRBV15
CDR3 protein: ATSRVLAGGLRYEQY

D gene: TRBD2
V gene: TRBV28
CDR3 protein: ASSLRGAGANTDTQY

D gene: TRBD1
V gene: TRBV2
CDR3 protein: ASRVFGTANTGELF

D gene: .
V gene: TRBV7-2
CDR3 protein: ASSLSQGPYDTQY

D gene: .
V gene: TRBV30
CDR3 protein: AWTDNTGELF

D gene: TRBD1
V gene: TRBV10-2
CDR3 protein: ASRKGQMNANEQF

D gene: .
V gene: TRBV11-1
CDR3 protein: ASTTRGRGVTEAF

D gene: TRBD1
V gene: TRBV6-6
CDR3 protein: ASSSVDRRSHEQY

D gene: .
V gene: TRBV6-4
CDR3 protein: ASSAVEGMNTEAF

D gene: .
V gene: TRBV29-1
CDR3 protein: SVGGRRVNLGGTEAF

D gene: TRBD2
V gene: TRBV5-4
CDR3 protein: ASSLYSGRGNEQF

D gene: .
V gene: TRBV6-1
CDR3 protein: ASSETRINEKLF

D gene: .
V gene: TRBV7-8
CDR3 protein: ASSLPTGDGYT

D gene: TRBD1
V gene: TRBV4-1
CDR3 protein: ASSQGGTGGYGYT

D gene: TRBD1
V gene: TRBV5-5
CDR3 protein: ASSLVSLGTEETQY

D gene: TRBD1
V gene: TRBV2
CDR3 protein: ASSERGTGENTEAF

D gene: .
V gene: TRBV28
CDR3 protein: ASSLLGPPY

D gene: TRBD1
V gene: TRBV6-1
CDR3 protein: ASSDQGGGNEKLF

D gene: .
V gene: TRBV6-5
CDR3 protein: ASSYSGGSNQPQH

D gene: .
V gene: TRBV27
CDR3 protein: ASSPMAGELYEQY

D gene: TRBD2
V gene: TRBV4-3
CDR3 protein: ASSQEPGLEGGREQF

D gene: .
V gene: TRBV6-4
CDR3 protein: ASSRSTSGELF

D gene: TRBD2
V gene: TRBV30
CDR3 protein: AWSPGTSRYEQY

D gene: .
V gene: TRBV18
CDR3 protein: ASSPRATNEKLF

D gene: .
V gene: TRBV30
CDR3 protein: AWSVRGLTGELF

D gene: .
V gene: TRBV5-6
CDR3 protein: ASIRATSYGYT

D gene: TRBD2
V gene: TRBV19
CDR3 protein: ASSMATSGRVEQF

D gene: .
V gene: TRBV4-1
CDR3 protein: ASSQDEGEETQY

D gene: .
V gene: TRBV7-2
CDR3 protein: ASSARERKTQY

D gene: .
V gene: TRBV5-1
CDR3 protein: ASSLGVRRLQETQY

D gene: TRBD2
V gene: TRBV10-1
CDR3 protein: ASSESTGGPDTQY

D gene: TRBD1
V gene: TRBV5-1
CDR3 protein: ASTFFSGTGASYEQY

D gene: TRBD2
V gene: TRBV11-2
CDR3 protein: ASSSSGGSYEQY